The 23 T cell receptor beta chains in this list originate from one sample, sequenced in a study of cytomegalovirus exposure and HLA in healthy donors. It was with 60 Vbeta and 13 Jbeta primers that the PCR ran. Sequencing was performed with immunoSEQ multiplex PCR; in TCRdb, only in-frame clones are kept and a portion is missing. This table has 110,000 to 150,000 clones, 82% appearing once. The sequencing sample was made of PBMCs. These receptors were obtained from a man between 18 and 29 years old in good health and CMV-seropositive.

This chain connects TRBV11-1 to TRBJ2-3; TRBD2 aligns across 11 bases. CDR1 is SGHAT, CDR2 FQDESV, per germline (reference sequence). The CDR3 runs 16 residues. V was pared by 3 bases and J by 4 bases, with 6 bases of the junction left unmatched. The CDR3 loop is CASSFLTSGRSDTQYF. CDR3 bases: TGTGCCAGCAGCTTCCTTACTAGCGGGAGATCAGATACGCAGTATTTT.

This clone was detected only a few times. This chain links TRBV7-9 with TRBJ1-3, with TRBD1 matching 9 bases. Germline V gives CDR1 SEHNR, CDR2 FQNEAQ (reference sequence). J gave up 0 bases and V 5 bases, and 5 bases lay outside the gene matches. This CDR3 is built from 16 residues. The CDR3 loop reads CASSVGQGISGNTIYF. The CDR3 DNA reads TGTGCCAGCAGCGTCGGACAGGGGATCTCTGGAAACACCATATATTTT.

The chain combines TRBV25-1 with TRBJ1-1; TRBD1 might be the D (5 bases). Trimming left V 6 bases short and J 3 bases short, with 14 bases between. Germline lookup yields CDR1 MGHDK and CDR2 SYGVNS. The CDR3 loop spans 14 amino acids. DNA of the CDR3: TGTGCCAGCAGCGCGGGGGGGTTTTACACTGAAGCTTTCTTT. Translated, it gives CASSAGGFYTEAFF.

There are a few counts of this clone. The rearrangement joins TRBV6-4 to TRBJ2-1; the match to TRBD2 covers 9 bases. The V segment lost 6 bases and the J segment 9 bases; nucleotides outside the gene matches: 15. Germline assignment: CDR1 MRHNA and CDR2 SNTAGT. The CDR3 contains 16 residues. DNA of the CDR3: TGTGCCAGCAGCGACACTTCCTCAGCGGGAGGTAGTGAGCAGTTCTTC. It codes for CASSDTSSAGGSEQFF.

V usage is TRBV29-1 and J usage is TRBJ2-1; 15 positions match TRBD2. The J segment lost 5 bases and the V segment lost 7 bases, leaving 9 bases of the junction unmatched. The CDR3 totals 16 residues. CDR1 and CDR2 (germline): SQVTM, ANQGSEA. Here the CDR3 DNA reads TGCAGCGCCGCTGGGGGACTAGCGGGAGGAAACAATGAGCAGTTCTTC. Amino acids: CSAAGGLAGGNNEQFF.

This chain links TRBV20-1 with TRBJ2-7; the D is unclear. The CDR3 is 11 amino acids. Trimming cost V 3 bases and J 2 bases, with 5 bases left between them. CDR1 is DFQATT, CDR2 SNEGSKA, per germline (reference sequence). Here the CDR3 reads CSASPTYEQYF. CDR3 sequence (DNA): TGCAGTGCTAGCCCCACCTACGAGCAGTACTTC.

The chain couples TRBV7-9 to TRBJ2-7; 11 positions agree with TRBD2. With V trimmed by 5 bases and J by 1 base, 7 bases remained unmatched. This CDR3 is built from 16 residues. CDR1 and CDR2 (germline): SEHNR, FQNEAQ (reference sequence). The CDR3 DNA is TGTGCCAGCAGCCCAGGGACTAGCGGCTATTCCTACGAGCAGTACTTC. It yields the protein CASSPGTSGYSYEQYF.

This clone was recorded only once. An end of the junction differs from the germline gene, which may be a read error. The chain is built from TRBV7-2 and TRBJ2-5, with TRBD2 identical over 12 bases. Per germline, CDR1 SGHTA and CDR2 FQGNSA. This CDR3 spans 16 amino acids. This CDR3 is CASSLGSMLRLAGENF. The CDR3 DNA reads TGTGCCAGCAGCTTAGGCTCAATGTTGCGACTAGCGGGAGAAAACTTC.

The CDR3 spells CASSQGQGRHYEQYF. The CDR3 coding sequence is TGCGCCAGCAGCCAAGGACAGGGGAGACACTACGAGCAGTACTTC. The chain combines TRBV4-1 with TRBJ2-7, with 8 bases that match TRBD1. Germline CDR1 is MGHRA and CDR2 is YSYEKL. Germline trimming cut 1 base from V and 3 bases from J; bases unmatched to any gene: 5. CDR3 size: 15 residues.

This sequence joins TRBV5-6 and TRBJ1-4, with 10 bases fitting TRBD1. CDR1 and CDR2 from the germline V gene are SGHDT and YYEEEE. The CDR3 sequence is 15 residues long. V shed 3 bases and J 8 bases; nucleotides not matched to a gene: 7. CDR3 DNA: TGTGCCAGCAGCTGGGGAGGGACAGGGGTCGAAAAACTGTTTTTT. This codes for CASSWGGTGVEKLFF.

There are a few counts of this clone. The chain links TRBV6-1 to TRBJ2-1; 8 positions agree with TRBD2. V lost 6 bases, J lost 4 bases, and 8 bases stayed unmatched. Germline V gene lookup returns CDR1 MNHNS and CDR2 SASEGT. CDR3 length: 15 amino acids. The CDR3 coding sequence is TGTGCCAGCAGCGGTAGCGGGATGAATTACAATGAGCAGTTCTTC. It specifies CASSGSGMNYNEQFF.

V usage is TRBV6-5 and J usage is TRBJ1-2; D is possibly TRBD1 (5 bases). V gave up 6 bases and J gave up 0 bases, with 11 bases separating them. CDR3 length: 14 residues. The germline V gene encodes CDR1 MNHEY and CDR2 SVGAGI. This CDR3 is CASRRDVANYGYTF. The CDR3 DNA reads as TGTGCCAGCAGGCGGGACGTCGCTAACTATGGCTACACCTTC.

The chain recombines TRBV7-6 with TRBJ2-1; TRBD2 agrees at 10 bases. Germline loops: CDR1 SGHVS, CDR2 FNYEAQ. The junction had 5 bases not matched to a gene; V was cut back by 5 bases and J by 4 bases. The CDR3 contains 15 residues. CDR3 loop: CASSLGLAPYNEQFF. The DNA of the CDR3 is TGTGCCAGCAGCCTGGGACTAGCGCCATACAATGAGCAGTTCTTC.

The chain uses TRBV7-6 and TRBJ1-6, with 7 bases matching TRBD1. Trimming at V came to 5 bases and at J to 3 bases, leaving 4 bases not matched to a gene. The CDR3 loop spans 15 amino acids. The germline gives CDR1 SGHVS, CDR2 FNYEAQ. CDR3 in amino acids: CASSPGTDYNSPLHF. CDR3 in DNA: TGTGCCAGCAGCCCCGGGACAGACTATAATTCACCCCTCCACTTT.

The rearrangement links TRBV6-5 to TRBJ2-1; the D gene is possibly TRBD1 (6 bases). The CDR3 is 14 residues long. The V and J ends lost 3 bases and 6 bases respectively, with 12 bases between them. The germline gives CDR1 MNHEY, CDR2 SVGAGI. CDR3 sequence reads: CASSYTGMLNEQFF. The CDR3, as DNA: TGTGCCAGCAGTTATACAGGGATGCTCAATGAGCAGTTCTTC.

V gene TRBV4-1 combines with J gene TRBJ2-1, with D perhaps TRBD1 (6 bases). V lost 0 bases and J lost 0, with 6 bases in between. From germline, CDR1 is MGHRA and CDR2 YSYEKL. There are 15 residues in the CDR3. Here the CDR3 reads CASSQEGGSYNEQFF. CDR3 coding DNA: TGCGCCAGCAGCCAAGAAGGGGGCTCCTACAATGAGCAGTTCTTC.

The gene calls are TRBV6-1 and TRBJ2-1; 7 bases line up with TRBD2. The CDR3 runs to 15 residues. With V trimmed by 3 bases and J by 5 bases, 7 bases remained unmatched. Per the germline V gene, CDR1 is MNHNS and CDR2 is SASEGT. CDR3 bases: TGTGCCAGCAGTGAGGTAACTAGCGCGCACAATGAGCAGTTCTTC. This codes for CASSEVTSAHNEQFF.

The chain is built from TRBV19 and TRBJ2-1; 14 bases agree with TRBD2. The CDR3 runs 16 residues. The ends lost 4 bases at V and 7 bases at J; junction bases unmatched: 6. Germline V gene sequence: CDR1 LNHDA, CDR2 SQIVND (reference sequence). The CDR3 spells CASSTMGLAGDNEQFF. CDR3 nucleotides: TGTGCCAGTAGTACCATGGGACTAGCGGGAGATAATGAGCAGTTCTTC.

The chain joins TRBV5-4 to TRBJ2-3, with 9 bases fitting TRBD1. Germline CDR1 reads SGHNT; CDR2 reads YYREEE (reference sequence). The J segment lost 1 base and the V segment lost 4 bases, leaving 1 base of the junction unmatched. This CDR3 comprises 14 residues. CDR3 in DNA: TGTGCCAGCAGCGGGGACAGGGGCACAGATACGCAGTATTTT. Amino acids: CASSGDRGTDTQYF.

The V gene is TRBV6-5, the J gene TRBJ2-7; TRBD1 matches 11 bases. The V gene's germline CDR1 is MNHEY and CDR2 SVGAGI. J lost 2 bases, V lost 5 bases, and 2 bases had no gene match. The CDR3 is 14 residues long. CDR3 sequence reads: CASSGTGGTYEQYF. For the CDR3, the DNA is TGTGCCAGCAGTGGGACAGGGGGAACCTACGAGCAGTACTTC.

CDR3 in amino acids: CASSVRQGDTQYF. The DNA for the CDR3 is TGTGCCAGCAGCGTTCGACAGGGGGATACGCAGTATTTT. This rearrangement joins TRBV5-4 to TRBJ2-3, with 8 bases matching TRBD1. Germline trimming cut 4 bases from V and 6 bases from J; bases unmatched to any gene: 4. Germline lookup yields CDR1 SGHNT and CDR2 YYREEE (reference sequence). This CDR3 is 13 amino acids long.

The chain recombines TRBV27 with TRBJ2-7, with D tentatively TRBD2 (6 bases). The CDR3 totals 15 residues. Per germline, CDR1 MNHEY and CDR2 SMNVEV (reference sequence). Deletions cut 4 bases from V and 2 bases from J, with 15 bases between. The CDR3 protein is CASSSLGTDPYEQYF. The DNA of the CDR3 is TGTGCCAGCAGTTCACTCGGGACTGACCCCTACGAGCAGTACTTC.

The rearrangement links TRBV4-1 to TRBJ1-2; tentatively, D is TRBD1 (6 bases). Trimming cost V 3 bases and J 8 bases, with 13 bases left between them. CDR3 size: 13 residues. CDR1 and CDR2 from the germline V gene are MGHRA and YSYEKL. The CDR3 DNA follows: TGCGCCAGCAGCCAGGCCTACACAGGGGGCTACACCTTC. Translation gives CASSQAYTGGYTF.